One and the same sample provided the 18 T cell receptor beta chains below, sequenced in a study of cytomegalovirus exposure and HLA in healthy donors. This PCR relied on a set of 60 Vbeta primers and 13 Jbeta primers. TCRdb keeps only in-frame clones here, not all; method: immunoSEQ multiplex PCR. This sample has fewer than 180,000 clones, with 79% found just once. Sequenced sample: PBMCs. These receptor sequences come from a man aged 50 to 59 in good health and CMV-seropositive.

The J gene is TRBJ1-3, the V gene TRBV5-1, with D hard to call. The CDR3 sequence is 14 residues long. The germline V and J ends were trimmed by 0 bases and 1 base, with 5 bases remaining between them. Germline V lookup: CDR1 SGHRS, CDR2 YFSETQ. In DNA form, the CDR3 reads TGCGCCAGCAGCTTGGCAGAATCTGGAAACACCATATATTTT. This translates into CASSLAESGNTIYF.

The rearrangement joins TRBV28 to TRBJ2-5; weak D call: TRBD2 (6 bases). The closer fit of TRBJ2-7 to the DNA end suggests the J call may be wrong. Per germline, CDR1 MDHEN and CDR2 SYDVKM. The CDR3 runs 14 residues. CDR3 amino acids: CASTPPDYSYEQYF. The CDR3 DNA reads TGTGCCAGCACCCCTCCGGACTACTCCTACGAGCAGTACTTC.

This clone is a singleton in its sample. The chain joins TRBV6-5 to TRBJ2-1, with D maybe TRBD2 (5 bases). There are 15 residues in the CDR3. V shed 0 bases and J shed 1 base, with 7 bases lying between them. Germline V gene lookup returns CDR1 MNHEY and CDR2 SVGAGI. The CDR3 loop is CASSYSRRSYNEQFF. The CDR3 region has the DNA TGTGCCAGCAGTTACTCTCGGAGGTCCTACAATGAGCAGTTCTTC.

The J gene is TRBJ2-7, the V gene TRBV27; 10 bases line up with TRBD2. The CDR3 is 14 residues long. V lost 6 bases, J lost 5 bases, and 7 bases stayed unmatched. Germline V CDR1 and CDR2: MNHEY, SMNVEV (reference sequence). CDR3 protein: CASSRGLATDEQYF. Here the CDR3 DNA reads TGTGCCAGCAGCCGGGGACTAGCGACTGACGAGCAGTACTTC.

CDR3 DNA sequence: TGTGCCAGCAGGTCACCGGGACACCGAACGACCGGGGAGCTGTTTTTT. Translation gives CASRSPGHRTTGELFF. The rearrangement links TRBV5-5 to TRBJ2-2; maybe TRBD1 (6 bases). Germline V lookup: CDR1 SGHKS, CDR2 YYEKEE (reference sequence). Trimming removed 5 bases from V and 5 bases from J, with 19 bases in between. This CDR3 spans 16 amino acids.

V usage is TRBV5-6 and J usage is TRBJ2-5, with D perhaps TRBD1 (6 bases). CDR1 is SGHDT and CDR2 is YYEEEE in the germline V gene. With 4 bases removed from V and 4 bases from J, the gap between germline ends came to 8 bases. The CDR3 contains 12 residues. The DNA for the CDR3 is TGTGCCAGCAGCCCAGGGGTAGAGACCCAGTACTTC. Its translation is CASSPGVETQYF.

The chain uses TRBV11-2 and TRBJ2-1; 8 positions agree with TRBD1. CDR3 size: 15 residues. Trimming at V came to 0 bases and at J to 4 bases, leaving 2 bases not matched to a gene. Germline CDR1 and CDR2: SGHAT and FQNNGV. This CDR3 reads CASSLDRGRYNEQFF. In DNA form, the CDR3 reads TGTGCCAGCAGCTTAGACAGGGGGCGATACAATGAGCAGTTCTTC.

Concerning this clone: One end of the junction varies from germline; a read error may be responsible. The chain is built from TRBV5-4 and TRBJ2-1; D is ambiguous. Germline CDR1 SGHNT, CDR2 YYREEE (reference sequence). CDR3 length equals 15 residues. CDR3: CASSLAMISSNEQFF. CDR3 DNA: TGTGCCAGCAGCTTGGCTATGATCTCCTCCAATGAGCAGTTCTTC.

V usage is TRBV19 and J usage is TRBJ2-5, with 8 bases aligning to TRBD2. The DNA end favors TRBJ2-7, so the J call may be wrong. Looked up from germline, CDR1 is LNHDA and CDR2 is SQIVND (reference sequence). The length of the CDR3 is 17 residues. The CDR3 DNA follows: TGTGCCAGTAGTCCTTCCCTACTAGCGGCCAACCCCTACGAGCAGTACTTC. This codes for CASSPSLLAANPYEQYF.

The V gene is TRBV5-1, the J gene TRBJ2-7; 9 bases line up with TRBD1. The junction had 9 bases not matched to a gene; V was cut back by 3 bases and J by 5 bases. Germline V gene sequence: CDR1 SGHRS, CDR2 YFSETQ. The CDR3 is 15 amino acids. This CDR3 reads CASSSLDRGRNEQYF. The CDR3 DNA is TGCGCCAGCAGCTCCCTGGACAGGGGACGGAACGAGCAGTACTTC.

Remarks on this clone: The germline gene is not matched at one end of the junction; a read error may be the cause. The V call is TRBV11-2, the J call TRBJ2-7, with TRBD2 matching over 7 bases. CDR1 is SGHAT and CDR2 is FQNNGV in the germline V gene. The CDR3 has 14 residues. Here the CDR3 DNA reads TGTGCCAGCTCTTCGCGGGGGAGCCCCTATGAGCAGTACTTC. Translating it yields CASSSRGSPYEQYF.

The chain combines TRBV19 with TRBJ1-2; TRBD1 agrees at 9 bases. After removal of 5 bases from V and 7 bases from J, the junction contained 5 bases not matched to a gene. The CDR3 is made up of 13 amino acids. Germline V gene lookup returns CDR1 LNHDA and CDR2 SQIVND (reference sequence). The CDR3 spells CASSGTGYSGYTF. The CDR3 DNA reads as TGTGCCAGTAGTGGGACAGGGTATTCTGGCTACACCTTC. Using reference TRBV19 and TRBJ1-2 for the parts outside the CDR3, the full variable domain is DGGITQSPKYLFRKEGQNVTLSCEQNLNHDAMYWYRQDPGQGLRLIYYSQIVNDFQKGDIAEGYSVSREKKESFPLTVTSAQKNPTAFYLCASSGTGYSGYTFGSGTRLTVV.

The chain has TRBV28 and TRBJ2-7; possible D gene TRBD2, 5 bases. V was pared by 6 bases and J by 2 bases, with 8 bases between. The CDR3 has 12 residues. Germline CDR1 reads MDHEN; CDR2 reads SYDVKM. Here the CDR3 DNA reads TGTGCCAGCAGGGGAGATACCTACGAGCAGTACTTC. It encodes CASRGDTYEQYF. Supplemented by reference TRBV28 and TRBJ2-7, the full variable domain reads DVKVTQSSRYLVKRTGEKVFLECVQDMDHENMFWYRQDPGLGLRLIYFSYDVKMKEKGDIPEGYSVSREKKERFSLILESASTNQTSMYLCASRGDTYEQYFGPGTRLTVT.

This rearrangement joins TRBV11-3 to TRBJ2-1; 7 bases fit TRBD1. The CDR3 consists of 14 residues. The V segment lost 3 bases and the J segment 2 bases; nucleotides outside the gene matches: 1. Germline V gene sequence: CDR1 SGHNT, CDR2 YENEEA. CDR3 coding DNA: TGTGCCAGCAGCTTGCAGGGGGCCTACAATGAGCAGTTCTTC. Translating gives CASSLQGAYNEQFF.

The V gene is TRBV6-1, the J gene TRBJ2-4; possibly TRBD2 for D (7 bases). The CDR3 sequence is 15 residues long. CDR1 is MNHNS, CDR2 SASEGT, per germline. The germline V and J ends were trimmed by 3 bases and 1 base, with 10 bases remaining between them. The DNA of the CDR3 is TGTGCCAGCAGTGAGGGGGGGCTCGCCAAAAACATTCAGTACTTC. Its translation is CASSEGGLAKNIQYF.

The chain has TRBV4-1 and TRBJ2-1; D is perhaps TRBD1 (5 bases). Trimming stripped 5 bases from V and 9 bases from J, with 14 bases between. The CDR3 loop spans 13 amino acids. From germline, CDR1 is MGHRA and CDR2 YSYEKL. CDR3 sequence (DNA): TGCGCCAGCAGCACTCACGGACAACCTGAGCAGTTCTTC. As protein: CASSTHGQPEQFF.

This clone was observed a handful of times. The genes are TRBV11-3 and TRBJ2-7, with D maybe TRBD1 (5 bases). V was shortened by 2 bases and J by 6 bases, with 14 bases between the two germline ends. The germline gives CDR1 SGHNT, CDR2 YENEEA. The CDR3 spans 14 residues. The CDR3 protein is CASSLQGRGGEQYF. The CDR3 nucleotides read TGTGCCAGCAGCTTACAGGGAAGGGGCGGCGAGCAGTACTTC.

The table lists this clone with a few counts. The J gene is TRBJ2-1, the V gene TRBV7-3; the D is unclear. The CDR3 contains 13 residues. The V end was cut by 2 bases, the J end by 5 bases, with 7 bases between. Germline V CDR1 and CDR2: SGHTA, FQGTGA. In DNA form, the CDR3 reads TGTGCCAGCAGCTTAGACGGAGACAATGAGCAGTTCTTC. Encoded protein: CASSLDGDNEQFF.